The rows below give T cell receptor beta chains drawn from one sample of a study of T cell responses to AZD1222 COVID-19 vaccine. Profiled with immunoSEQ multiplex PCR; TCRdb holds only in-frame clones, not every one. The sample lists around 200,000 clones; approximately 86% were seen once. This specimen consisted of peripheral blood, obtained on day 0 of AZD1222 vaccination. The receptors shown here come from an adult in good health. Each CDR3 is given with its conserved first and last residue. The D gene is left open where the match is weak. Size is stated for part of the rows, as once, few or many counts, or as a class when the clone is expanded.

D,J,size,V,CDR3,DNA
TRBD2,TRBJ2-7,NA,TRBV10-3,CAISTDTGRGVNEQYF,TGTGCCATCAGTACTGATACAGGGCGGGGGGTGAACGAGCAGTACTTC
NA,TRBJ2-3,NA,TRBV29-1,CSENRDSTDTQYF,TGCAGCGAGAACCGGGACAGCACAGATACGCAGTATTTT
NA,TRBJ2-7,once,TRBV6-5,CASSYAAGPTLEQYF,TGTGCCAGCAGTTACGCGGCAGGGCCCACTCTCGAGCAGTACTTC
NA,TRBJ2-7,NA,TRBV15,CATSRDSWGSYEQYF,TGTGCCACCAGCAGAGATTCCTGGGGGTCGTACGAGCAGTACTTC
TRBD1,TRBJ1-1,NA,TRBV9,CASSVGDRTNTEAFF,TGTGCCAGCAGCGTAGGGGACAGGACTAACACTGAAGCTTTCTTT
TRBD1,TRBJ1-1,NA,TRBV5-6,CASSLDSTGATEAFF,TGTGCCAGCAGCTTGGATTCGACAGGGGCCACTGAAGCTTTCTTT
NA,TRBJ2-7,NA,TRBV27,CASSAAYEQYF,TGTGCCAGCAGCGCAGCCTACGAGCAGTACTTC
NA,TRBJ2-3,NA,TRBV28,CASSPTRAFSADTQYF,TGTGCCAGCAGTCCGACCAGGGCTTTTTCGGCAGATACGCAGTATTTT
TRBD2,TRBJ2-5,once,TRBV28,CASSSLAGGVEETQYF,TGTGCCAGCAGTTCTTTAGCGGGGGGGGTTGAAGAGACCCAGTACTTC
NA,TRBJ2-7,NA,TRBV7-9,CASRDHEQYF,TGTGCCAGCAGAGACCACGAGCAGTACTTC
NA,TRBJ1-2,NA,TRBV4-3,CASSQDPANYGYTF,TGCGCCAGCAGCCAAGACCCCGCTAACTATGGCTACACCTTC
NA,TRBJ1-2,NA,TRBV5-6,CASSLASFYGYTF,TGTGCCAGCAGCTTGGCCAGCTTCTATGGCTACACCTTC
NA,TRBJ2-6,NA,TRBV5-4,CASHQAGANVLTF,TGTGCCAGCCACCAGGCGGGGGCCAACGTCCTGACTTTC
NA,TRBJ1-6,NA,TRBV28,CASRDTAYNSPLHF,TGTGCCAGCAGGGACACGGCGTATAATTCACCCCTCCACTTT
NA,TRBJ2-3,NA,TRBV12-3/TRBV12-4,CASSPPGRDTQYF,TGTGCCAGCAGCCCCCCTGGACGCGATACGCAGTATTTT
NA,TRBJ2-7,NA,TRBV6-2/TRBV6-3,CASSSAFSYEQYF,TGTGCCAGCAGTTCGGCCTTCTCCTACGAGCAGTACTTC
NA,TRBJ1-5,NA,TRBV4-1,CASSQAQGSGNQPQHF,TGCGCCAGCAGCCAAGCGCAGGGTAGTGGCAATCAGCCCCAGCATTTT
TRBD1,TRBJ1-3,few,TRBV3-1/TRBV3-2,CASSQDRTGDSGNTIYF,TGTGCCAGCAGCCAAGATAGGACAGGAGACTCTGGAAACACCATATATTTT
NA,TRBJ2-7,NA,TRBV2,CASSERWQYSYEQYF,TGTGCCAGCAGTGAAAGGTGGCAGTACTCCTACGAGCAGTACTTC
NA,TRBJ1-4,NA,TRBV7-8,CASSLATGTNEKLFF,TGTGCCAGCAGCTTAGCAACAGGGACGAATGAAAAACTGTTTTTT
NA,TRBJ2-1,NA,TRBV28,CASIGGPYNEQFF,TGTGCCAGCATTGGGGGGCCTTACAATGAGCAGTTCTTC
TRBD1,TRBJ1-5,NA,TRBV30,CALGQGGNQPQHF,TGTGCCTTGGGACAGGGTGGCAATCAGCCCCAGCATTTT
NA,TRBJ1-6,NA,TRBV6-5,CASRGDGLHSPLHF,TGTGCCAGCAGAGGGGACGGCTTACATTCACCCCTCCACTTT
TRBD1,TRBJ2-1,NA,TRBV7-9,CASSLAGTAPFF,TGTGCCAGCAGCTTAGCAGGGACAGCTCCCTTCTTC
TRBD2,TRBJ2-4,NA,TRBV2,CASSEGLAGGGSLAKNIQYF,TGTGCCAGCAGTGAGGGACTAGCGGGGGGCGGTTCCCTAGCCAAAAACATTCAGTACTTC
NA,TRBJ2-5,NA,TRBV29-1,CSTFRGQETQYF,TGCAGCACCTTTAGGGGCCAAGAGACCCAGTACTTC
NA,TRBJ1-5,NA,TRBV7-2,CASSLGRNNQPQHF,TGTGCCAGCAGCTTGGGGCGGAACAATCAGCCCCAGCATTTT
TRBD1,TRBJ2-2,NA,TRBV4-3,CASRPGTGHTGELFF,TGCGCCAGCAGGCCCGGGACAGGACACACCGGGGAGCTGTTTTTT
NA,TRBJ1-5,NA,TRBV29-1,CSAGGSNQPQHF,TGCAGCGCCGGGGGCAGCAATCAGCCCCAGCATTTT
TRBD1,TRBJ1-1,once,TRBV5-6,CASSLGTGRSNTEAFF,TGTGCCAGCAGCCTTGGGACAGGGAGGTCGAACACTGAAGCTTTCTTT
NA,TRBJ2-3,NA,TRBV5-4,CASSLKGPSTDTQYF,TGTGCCAGCAGCTTGAAAGGTCCTAGCACAGATACGCAGTATTTT
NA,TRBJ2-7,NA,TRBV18,CASSLDSYEQYF,TGTGCCAGCTCACTAGACTCCTACGAGCAGTACTTC
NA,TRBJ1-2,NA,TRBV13,CASSVGTVYGYTF,TGTGCCAGCAGCGTCGGGACGGTCTATGGCTACACCTTC
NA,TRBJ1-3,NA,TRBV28,CASSKGYGTTGNTIYF,TGTGCCAGCAGCAAAGGATACGGGACAACTGGAAACACCATATATTTT
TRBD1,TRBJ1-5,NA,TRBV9,CASSPTGDFSQPQHF,TGTGCCAGCAGCCCAACAGGGGACTTCAGTCAGCCCCAGCATTTT